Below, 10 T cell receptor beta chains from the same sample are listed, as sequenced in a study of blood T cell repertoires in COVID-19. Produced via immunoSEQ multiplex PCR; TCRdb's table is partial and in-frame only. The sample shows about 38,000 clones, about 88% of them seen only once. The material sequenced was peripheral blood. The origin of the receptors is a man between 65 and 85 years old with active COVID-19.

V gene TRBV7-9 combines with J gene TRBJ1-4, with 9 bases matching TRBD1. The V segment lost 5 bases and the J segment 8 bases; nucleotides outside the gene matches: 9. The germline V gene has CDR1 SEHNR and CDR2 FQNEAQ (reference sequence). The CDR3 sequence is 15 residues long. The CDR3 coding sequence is TGTGCCAGCAGCCTCCGGACAGGGGTCGGAGAAAAACTGTTTTTT. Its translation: CASSLRTGVGEKLFF. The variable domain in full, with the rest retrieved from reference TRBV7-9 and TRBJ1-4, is DTGVSQNPRHKITKRGQNVTFRCDPISEHNRLYWYRQTLGQGPEFLTYFQNEAQLEKSRLLSDRFSAERPKGSFSTLEIQRTEQGDSAMYLCASSLRTGVGEKLFFGSGTQLSVL.

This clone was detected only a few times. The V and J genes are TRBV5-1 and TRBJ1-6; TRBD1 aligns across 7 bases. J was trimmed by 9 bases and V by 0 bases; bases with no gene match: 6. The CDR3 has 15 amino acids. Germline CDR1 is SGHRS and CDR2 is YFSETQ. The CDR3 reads CASSLESGGLSPLHF. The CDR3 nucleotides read TGCGCCAGCAGCTTGGAGTCAGGGGGGCTTTCACCCCTCCACTTT.

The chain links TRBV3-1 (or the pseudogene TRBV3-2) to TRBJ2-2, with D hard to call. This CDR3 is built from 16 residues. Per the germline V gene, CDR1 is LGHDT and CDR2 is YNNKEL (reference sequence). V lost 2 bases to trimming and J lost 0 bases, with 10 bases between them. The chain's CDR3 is CASSQIASANTGELFF. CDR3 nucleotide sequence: TGTGCCAGCAGCCAAATAGCTTCCGCGAACACCGGGGAGCTGTTTTTT.

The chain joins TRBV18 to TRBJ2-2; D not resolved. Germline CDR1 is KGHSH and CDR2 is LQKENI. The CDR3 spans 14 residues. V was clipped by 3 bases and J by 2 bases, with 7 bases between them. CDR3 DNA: TGTGCCAGCTCACCTCAGAAAAACACCGGGGAGCTGTTTTTT. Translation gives CASSPQKNTGELFF.

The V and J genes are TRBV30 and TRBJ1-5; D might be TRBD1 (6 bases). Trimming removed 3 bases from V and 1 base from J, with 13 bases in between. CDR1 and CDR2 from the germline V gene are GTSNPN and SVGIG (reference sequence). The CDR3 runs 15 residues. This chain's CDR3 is CAWSSGQISNQPQHF. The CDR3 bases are TGTGCCTGGAGCTCCGGACAGATAAGCAATCAGCCCCAGCATTTT.

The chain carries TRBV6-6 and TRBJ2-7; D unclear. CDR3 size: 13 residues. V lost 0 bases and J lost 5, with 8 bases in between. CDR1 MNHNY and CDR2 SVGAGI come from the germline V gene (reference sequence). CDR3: CASSYSMRNEQYF. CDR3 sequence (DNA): TGTGCCAGCAGTTACTCGATGAGGAACGAGCAGTACTTC.

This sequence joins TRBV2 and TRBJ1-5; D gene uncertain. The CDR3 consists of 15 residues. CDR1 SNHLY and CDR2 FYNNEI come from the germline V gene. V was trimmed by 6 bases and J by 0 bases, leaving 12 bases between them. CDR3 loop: CASREYKNSNQPQHF. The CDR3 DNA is TGTGCCAGCAGGGAATACAAGAATAGCAATCAGCCCCAGCATTTT.

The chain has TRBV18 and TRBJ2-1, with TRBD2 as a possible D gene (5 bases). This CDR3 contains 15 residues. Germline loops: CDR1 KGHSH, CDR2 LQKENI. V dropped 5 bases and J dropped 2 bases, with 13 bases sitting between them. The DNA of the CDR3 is TGTGCCAGCTCAATAAGCGGAGTTCCCTACAATGAGCAGTTCTTC. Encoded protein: CASSISGVPYNEQFF.

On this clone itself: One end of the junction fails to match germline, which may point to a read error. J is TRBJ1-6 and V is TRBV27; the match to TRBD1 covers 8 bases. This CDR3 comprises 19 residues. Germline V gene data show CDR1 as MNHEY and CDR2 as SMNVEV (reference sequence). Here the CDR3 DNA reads TGTGCCAGCAGCGAGGATCGGACAGGGTTTGGGTCCTATGATTCACCCCTCCACTTT. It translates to CASSEDRTGFGSYDSPLHF.

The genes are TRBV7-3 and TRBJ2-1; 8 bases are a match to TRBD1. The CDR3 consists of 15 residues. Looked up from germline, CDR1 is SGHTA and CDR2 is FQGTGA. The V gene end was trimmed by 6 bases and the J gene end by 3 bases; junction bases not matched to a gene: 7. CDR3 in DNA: TGTGCCAGCAGTTCCGGGACAGGATACTACAATGAGCAGTTCTTC. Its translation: CASSSGTGYYNEQFF.